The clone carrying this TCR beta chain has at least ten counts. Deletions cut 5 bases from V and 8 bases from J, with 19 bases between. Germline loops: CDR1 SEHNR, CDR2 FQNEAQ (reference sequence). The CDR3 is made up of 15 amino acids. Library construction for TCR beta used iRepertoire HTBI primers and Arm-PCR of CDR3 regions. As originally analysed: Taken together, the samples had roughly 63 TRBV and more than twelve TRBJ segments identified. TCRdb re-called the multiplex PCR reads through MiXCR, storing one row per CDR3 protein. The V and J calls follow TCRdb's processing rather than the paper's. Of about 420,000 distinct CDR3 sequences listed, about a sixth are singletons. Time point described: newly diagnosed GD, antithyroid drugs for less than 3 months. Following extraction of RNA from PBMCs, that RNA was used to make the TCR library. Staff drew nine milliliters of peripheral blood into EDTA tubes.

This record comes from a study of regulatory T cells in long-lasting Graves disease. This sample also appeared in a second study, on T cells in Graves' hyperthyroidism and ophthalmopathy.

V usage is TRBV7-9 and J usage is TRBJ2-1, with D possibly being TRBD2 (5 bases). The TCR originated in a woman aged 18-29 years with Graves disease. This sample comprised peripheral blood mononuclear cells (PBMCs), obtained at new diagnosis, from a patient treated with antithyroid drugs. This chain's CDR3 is CASSPAGGRGDEQFF. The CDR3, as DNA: TGTGCCAGCAGCCCTGCGGGCGGAAGAGGTGATGAGCAGTTCTTC. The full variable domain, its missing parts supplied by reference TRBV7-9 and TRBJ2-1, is DTGVSQNPRHKITKRGQNVTFRCDPISEHNRLYWYRQTLGQGPEFLTYFQNEAQLEKSRLLSDRFSAERPKGSFSTLEIQRTEQGDSAMYLCASSPAGGRGDEQFFGPGTRLTVL.